The T cell receptor beta chain described here comes from a study of blood T cell repertoires in COVID-19. Germline CDR1 and CDR2: SEHNR and FQNEAQ (reference sequence). The CDR3 totals 12 residues. Assay: immunoSEQ multiplex PCR; the TCRdb copy retains only in-frame clones and omits some. The repertoire includes around 250,000 clones, about 89% of them detected once, and 1% to 1.5% sits in the top ten. This TCR came from a human donor in a cohort exposed to, infected with or recovered from COVID-19 (not recorded which). The donor label of this sample is uncertain. Material for sequencing was PBMCs or T cells enriched from blood (not recorded which). V usage is TRBV7-9 and J usage is TRBJ2-5; 7 bases align to TRBD2. In nucleotides, the CDR3 is TGTGCGGGGGGGTCGAAGCAAGAGACCCAGTACTTC. It specifies CAGGSKQETQYF. Supplemented by reference TRBV7-9 and TRBJ2-5, the full variable domain reads DTGVSQNPRHKITKRGQNVTFRCDPISEHNRLYWYRQTLGQGPEFLTYFQNEAQLEKSRLLSDRFSAERPKGSFSTLEIQRTEQGDSAMYLCAGGSKQETQYFGPGTRLLVL.